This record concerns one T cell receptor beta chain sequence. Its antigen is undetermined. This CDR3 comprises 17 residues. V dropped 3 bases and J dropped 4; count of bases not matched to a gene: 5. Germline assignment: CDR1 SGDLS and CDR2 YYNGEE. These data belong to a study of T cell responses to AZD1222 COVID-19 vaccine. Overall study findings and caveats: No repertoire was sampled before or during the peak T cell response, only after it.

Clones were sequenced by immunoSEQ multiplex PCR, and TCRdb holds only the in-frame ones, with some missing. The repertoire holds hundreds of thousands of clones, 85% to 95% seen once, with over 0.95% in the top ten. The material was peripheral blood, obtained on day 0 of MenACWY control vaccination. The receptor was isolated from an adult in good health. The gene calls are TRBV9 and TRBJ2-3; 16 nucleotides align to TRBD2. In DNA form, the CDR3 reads TGTGCCAGCAGCGCTCCGGGACTAGCGGGGGGGCCAGATACGCAGTATTTT. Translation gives CASSAPGLAGGPDTQYF.